What follows is one T cell receptor (beta chain) and its context. Germline V CDR1 and CDR2: LGHDT, YNNKEL (reference sequence). The CDR3 covers 19 residues. The V gene end was trimmed by 1 base and the J gene end by 8 bases; junction bases not matched to a gene: 22. The sample belongs to a study of blood T cell repertoires in COVID-19. Clones were sequenced by immunoSEQ multiplex PCR, and TCRdb holds only the in-frame ones, with some missing. The table records over 100,000 clones, about 89% of them present only once. The V and J genes are TRBV3-1 (or the pseudogene TRBV3-2) and TRBJ1-2, with 7 bases identical to TRBD1. The sample consisted of peripheral blood. This TCR derives from a man aged 50 to 59 with active COVID-19. This CDR3 is CASSQGGFSGTAPKRGYTF. The CDR3 coding sequence is TGTGCCAGCAGCCAAGGAGGGTTTAGCGGGACAGCCCCGAAGAGGGGCTACACCTTC.